The 5 T cell receptor beta chains reported below all come from one sample, sequenced in a study of CD8 T cells in ankylosing spondylitis. TCRdb redid the calling of the 5' RACE reads with MiXCR, one entry per CDR3 protein. Of about 150,000 distinct CDR3 sequences in the sample, more than 5.5% are singletons; the top ten hold about an eighth. The sample consisted of blood, either unsorted or a sorted T cell fraction (not recorded which). These receptor sequences come from a female donor with ankylosing spondylitis or in good health (not recorded which).

This clonotype has at least ten counts. The chain is built from TRBV7-9 and TRBJ2-7; D remains unclear. The V end was cut by 4 bases, the J end by 2 bases, with 15 bases between. From germline, CDR1 is SEHNR and CDR2 FQNEAQ (reference sequence). The CDR3 is made up of 15 amino acids. The DNA of the CDR3 is TGTGCCAGCAGCTCCGACCGGGCCAAGGCCTACGAGCAGTACTTC. Translated: CASSSDRAKAYEQYF.

In regard to this clonotype: An end of the junction differs from the germline gene, which may be a read error. The rearrangement joins TRBV5-1 to TRBJ2-1, with 9 bases matching TRBD2. The CDR3 has 18 amino acids. Germline V gene data show CDR1 as SGHRS and CDR2 as YFSETQ. The CDR3 sequence: CASSLASSGVSSYTEQFF. The DNA for the CDR3 is TGCGCCAGTAGCTTGGCGTCTAGCGGGGTGAGCTCCTACACTGAGCAGTTCTTC.

This clonotype was observed at least ten times. This chain links TRBV9 with TRBJ1-5; D is perhaps TRBD1 (5 bases). V was cut by 0 bases and J by 7 bases, with 14 bases left in between. CDR3 length equals 15 residues. Germline assignment: CDR1 SGDLS and CDR2 YYNGEE. The CDR3: CASSVGGGVGQPQHF. The CDR3, as DNA: TGTGCCAGCAGCGTAGGTGGGGGGGTTGGCCAGCCCCAGCATTTT.

The chain joins TRBV20-1 to TRBJ2-3; D uncertain. CDR1 and CDR2 (germline): DFQATT, SNEGSKA (reference sequence). The CDR3 covers 14 residues. The V and J ends lost 6 bases and 6 bases respectively, with 19 bases between them. This chain's CDR3 is CSAQRMGKVDTQYF. CDR3 sequence (DNA): TGCAGTGCGCAACGAATGGGGAAGGTTGATACGCAGTATTTT.

This clonotype has ten or more counts. The V call is TRBV5-5, the J call TRBJ1-2, with D uncertain. CDR1 and CDR2 (germline): SGHKS, YYEKEE (reference sequence). The CDR3 contains 14 residues. Trimming cost V 4 bases and J 3 bases, with 13 bases left between them. The CDR3 DNA reads as TGTGCCAGCAGCACGACCCCCTCTGACTATGGCTACACCTTC. It encodes CASSTTPSDYGYTF. Based on the CDR3 plus reference TRBV5-5 and TRBJ1-2, the full variable domain is DAGVTQSPTHLIKTRGQQVTLRCSPISGHKSVSWYQQVLGQGPQFIFQYYEKEERGRGNFPDRFSARQFPNYSSELNVNALLLGDSALYLCASSTTPSDYGYTFGSGTRLTVV.